The next 27 T cell receptor beta chains were all read from a single sample in a study of response to subunit inactivated influenza vaccine. A single record per CDR3 protein comes from TCRdb applying MiXCR to the RT-PCR reads. The data show roughly 700,000 distinct CDR3 sequences, more than 15% seen once. The sequencing here drew on PBMCs from blood, taken roughly 12 days after vaccination. The receptor source for this set is a man aged 50-60 years who received an inactivated influenza vaccine.

This clonotype was counted between two and nine times. This rearrangement joins TRBV7-8 to TRBJ2-1; 10 nucleotides line up with TRBD2. CDR1 is SGHVS, CDR2 FQNEAQ, per germline. The CDR3 sequence is 19 residues long. After removal of 5 bases from V and 7 bases from J, the junction contained 20 bases not matched to a gene. CDR3 amino acids: CASSPKGWLAGVRGNEQFF. The CDR3 DNA sequence: TGTGCCAGCAGCCCAAAGGGTTGGCTAGCGGGAGTAAGAGGGAATGAGCAGTTCTTC. Full variable domain (rest looked up from reference TRBV7-8 and TRBJ2-1): GAGVSQSPRYKVAKRGQDVALRCDPISGHVSLFWYQQALGQGPEFLTYFQNEAQLDKSGLPSDRFFAERPEGSVSTLKIQRTQQEDSAVYLCASSPKGWLAGVRGNEQFFGPGTRLTVL.

This clonotype was detected a few times. DNA of the CDR3: TGCGCCAGCAGCTTGCTGAGCGGAGCCTCTACTGGATACGAGCAGTACTTC. Residues: CASSLLSGASTGYEQYF. The chain has TRBV5-1 and TRBJ2-7; TRBD2 might be the D (5 bases). From germline, CDR1 is SGHRS and CDR2 YFSETQ. The CDR3 is made up of 17 amino acids. V lost 1 base and J 4 bases, leaving 21 bases between the germline ends.

The chain links TRBV28 to TRBJ2-2, with D perhaps TRBD2 (5 bases). Trimming took off 6 bases at V and 1 base at J, with 18 bases between the two ends. CDR1 and CDR2 from the germline V gene are MDHEN and SYDVKM. CDR3 length: 17 residues. The CDR3 spells CASRSFREFGNTGELFF. CDR3 nucleotides: TGTGCCAGCAGATCTTTTCGGGAATTCGGGAACACCGGGGAGCTGTTTTTT.

This clonotype was detected only a few times. One end of the junction is discordant with germline, which a read error may explain. The chain combines TRBV4-2 with TRBJ2-5, with D perhaps TRBD2 (5 bases). Germline lookup yields CDR1 LGHNA and CDR2 YNFKEQ. The CDR3 has 15 amino acids. The CDR3 protein is CASSRGPINQETQYF. For the CDR3, the DNA is TGTGCCAGCAGTCGCGGGCCAATTAACCAGGAGACCCAGTACTTC.

This clonotype was detected a few times. V and J are TRBV12-3 or TRBV12-4 and TRBJ1-6; the D gene is possibly TRBD1 (5 bases). The V end lost 5 bases, the J end lost 5 bases, and 10 bases lay between the germline ends. The CDR3 sequence is 14 residues long. CDR3 sequence reads: CASSPTTDNSPLHF. For the CDR3, the DNA is TGTGCCAGCAGTCCCACGACAGATAATTCACCCCTCCACTTT.

The gene calls are TRBV15 and TRBJ2-7; D is tentatively TRBD1 or TRBD2 (5 bases each). Germline-derived CDR1 and CDR2 are LNHNV and YYDKDF (reference sequence). The CDR3 runs 15 residues. Trimming removed 3 bases from V and 1 base from J, with 13 bases in between. The CDR3 sequence: CATSRGEAGSYEQYF. CDR3 sequence (DNA): TGTGCCACCAGCAGGGGGGAAGCAGGATCCTACGAGCAGTACTTC.

DNA for the CDR3: TGTGCCAGCAGTGGGGTAGTGCAAACAACTAATGAAAAACTGTTTTTT. Translation gives CASSGVVQTTNEKLFF. This chain uses TRBV2 with TRBJ1-4, with unresolved D. The CDR3 covers 16 residues. With 4 bases removed from V and 0 bases from J, the gap between germline ends came to 12 bases. Per germline, CDR1 SNHLY and CDR2 FYNNEI.

The chain uses TRBV29-1 and TRBJ1-4; unclear D gene. V lost 3 bases and J 5 bases, leaving 10 bases between the germline ends. Germline CDR1 and CDR2: SQVTM and ANQGSEA. The length of the CDR3 is 13 residues. The CDR3 coding sequence is TGCAGCGTTGATTCGGGCGCGAATGAAAAACTGTTTTTT. The encoded protein is CSVDSGANEKLFF.

The CDR3 DNA reads as TGTGCCAGCAGCACAGGGGACAATGAGCAGTTCTTC. As protein: CASSTGDNEQFF. This chain links TRBV6-6 with TRBJ2-1; 7 bases are a match to TRBD1. Trimming took 6 bases from V and 5 from J; bases not matched to a gene: 1. From germline, CDR1 is MNHNY and CDR2 SVGAGI (reference sequence). The CDR3 contains 12 residues.

This clonotype has a handful of counts. The chain employs TRBV29-1 and TRBJ2-3, with 10 bases that match TRBD1. J gave up 4 bases and V 8 bases, and 9 bases lay outside the gene matches. This CDR3 has 14 amino acids. The V gene's germline CDR1 is SQVTM and CDR2 ANQGSEA. CDR3 amino acids: CSFALGQGPDTQYF. The CDR3 nucleotides read TGCAGCTTCGCCTTGGGACAGGGGCCAGATACGCAGTATTTT.

CDR3 in amino acids: CASRRLAGVPGELFF. DNA of the CDR3: TGTGCCAGCAGGAGACTAGCGGGAGTGCCCGGGGAGCTGTTTTTT. This chain connects TRBV12-3 or TRBV12-4 to TRBJ2-2, with TRBD2 matching over 12 bases. With V trimmed by 6 bases and J by 6 bases, 5 bases remained unmatched. The CDR3 runs to 15 residues.

This clonotype was recorded a few times. The genes are TRBV7-8 and TRBJ1-1; 7 bases align to TRBD1. The V segment lost 1 base and the J segment 5 bases; nucleotides outside the gene matches: 7. Germline V gives CDR1 SGHVS, CDR2 FQNEAQ. CDR3 length: 15 amino acids. The CDR3 loop is CASSLGWDSDTEAFF. CDR3 DNA sequence: TGTGCCAGCAGCTTAGGTTGGGACAGCGATACTGAAGCTTTCTTT.

This clonotype has only a few counts. The genes are TRBV7-2 and TRBJ2-7; tentative D call: TRBD2 (6 bases). In germline, CDR1 is SGHTA, CDR2 FQGNSA. With 4 bases removed from V and 5 bases from J, the gap between germline ends came to 15 bases. The CDR3 length is 14 residues. The chain's CDR3 is CASSSLWGGDEQYF. CDR3 nucleotides: TGTGCCAGCAGCTCCCTCTGGGGCGGGGACGAGCAGTACTTC. Filled out from reference TRBV7-2 and TRBJ2-7, the complete variable domain reads GAGVSQSPSNKVTEKGKDVELRCDPISGHTALYWYRQSLGQGLEFLIYFQGNSAPDKSGLPSDRFSAERTGGSVSTLTIQRTQQEDSAVYLCASSSLWGGDEQYFGPGTRLTVT.

J is TRBJ2-7 and V is TRBV10-2; TRBD1 matches at 7 bases. Trimming removed 3 bases from V and 6 bases from J; junction bases left unmatched: 17. Germline assignment: CDR1 WSHSY and CDR2 SAAADI. There are 17 residues in the CDR3. CDR3 nucleotides: TGCGCCAGCAGTGACCGCATCAACAGGGGACGCTTAGCCGAGCAGTACTTC. This sequence encodes CASSDRINRGRLAEQYF.

This rearrangement joins TRBV7-9 to TRBJ2-1; no firm D call. The CDR3 contains 15 residues. The germline CDR1 and CDR2 sequences are SEHNR and FQNEAQ (reference sequence). V dropped 1 base and J dropped 8 bases, with 15 bases sitting between them. The DNA of the CDR3 is TGTGCCAGCAGCTTAGGCTTAGGCAGAGGCGATGAGCAGTTCTTC. Amino acids: CASSLGLGRGDEQFF.

A few counts support this clonotype. This rearrangement joins TRBV28 to TRBJ2-2; 9 bases are shared with TRBD1. J gave up 7 bases and V 5 bases, and 11 bases lay outside the gene matches. The CDR3 loop spans 16 amino acids. The germline V gene encodes CDR1 MDHEN and CDR2 SYDVKM. The CDR3 nucleotides read TGTGCCAGCAGTCCCCTCGGACAGGGGTTGAGCGGGGAGCTGTTTTTT. It is translated as CASSPLGQGLSGELFF. Drawing the rest from reference TRBV28 and TRBJ2-2, the complete variable domain is DVKVTQSSRYLVKRTGEKVFLECVQDMDHENMFWYRQDPGLGLRLIYFSYDVKMKEKGDIPEGYSVSREKKERFSLILESASTNQTSMYLCASSPLGQGLSGELFFGEGSRLTVL.

This clonotype was counted only a few times. The chain recombines TRBV7-9 with TRBJ2-7, with D perhaps TRBD1 (6 bases). The CDR3 has 15 residues. The V end was cut by 5 bases, the J end by 6 bases, with 20 bases between. Per germline, CDR1 SEHNR and CDR2 FQNEAQ (reference sequence). The CDR3 nucleotides are TGTGCCAGCAGCGCCACCGGAGTACAGGGATTCGAGCAGTACTTC. Translated, it gives CASSATGVQGFEQYF.

This clonotype came up a few times. The chain joins TRBV28 to TRBJ2-7; 7 bases are a match to TRBD1. V trimming: 3 bases; J trimming: 2 bases; junction bases outside the gene matches: 4. Germline V gene lookup returns CDR1 MDHEN and CDR2 SYDVKM. The CDR3 loop spans 14 amino acids. CDR3 DNA: TGTGCCAGCAGTTTCTACAGGGGAGCCTACGAGCAGTACTTC. Its protein is CASSFYRGAYEQYF.

In its sample, this clonotype was seen many times. The chain is built from TRBV12-3 or TRBV12-4 and TRBJ2-2; 8 bases line up with TRBD2. This CDR3 is 15 amino acids long. V trimming: 3 bases; J trimming: 4 bases; junction bases outside the gene matches: 4. CDR3 DNA: TGTGCCAGCAGTTTCTCCGGGAGGGCCACCGGGGAGCTGTTTTTT. Translated, it gives CASSFSGRATGELFF.

This chain connects TRBV18 to TRBJ2-7; D is uncertain. V shed 3 bases and J shed 3 bases, with 9 bases lying between them. The CDR3 loop spans 13 amino acids. The germline gives CDR1 KGHSH, CDR2 LQKENI. CDR3 protein: CASSPPIGYEQYF. In nucleotides, the CDR3 is TGTGCCAGCTCACCGCCCATAGGCTACGAGCAGTACTTC.

The rearrangement uses TRBV12-3 or TRBV12-4 and TRBJ2-2; D is unresolved. The V end lost 8 bases, the J end lost 6 bases, and 10 bases lay between the germline ends. This CDR3 region has 12 residues. CDR3 in amino acids: CASRYVAGELFF. DNA of the CDR3: TGTGCCAGCCGCTACGTTGCCGGGGAGCTGTTTTTT.

The V gene is TRBV24-1, the J gene TRBJ2-2; D remains ambiguous. Germline lookup yields CDR1 KGHDR and CDR2 SFDVKD. This CDR3 contains 13 residues. Trimming pared 0 bases from V and 6 bases from J, leaving 4 bases between. The CDR3 nucleotides read TGTGCCACCAGTGATTTGGTCTCCGGGGAGCTGTTTTTT. Translated, it gives CATSDLVSGELFF.

In this sample, this clonotype turned up a few times. This chain connects TRBV9 to TRBJ2-5; D may be TRBD1 (5 bases). V dropped 4 bases and J dropped 1 base, with 14 bases sitting between them. This CDR3 comprises 15 residues. Germline V gives CDR1 SGDLS, CDR2 YYNGEE. The CDR3 is CASSTGHVAQETQYF. The CDR3 region has the DNA TGTGCCAGCAGCACCGGACACGTCGCCCAAGAGACCCAGTACTTC.

The rearrangement joins TRBV12-3 or TRBV12-4 to TRBJ2-2; D is possibly TRBD2 (6 bases). The V end was cut by 6 bases, the J end by 4 bases, with 9 bases between. This CDR3 is built from 13 residues. CDR3 residues: CASSRDFTGELFF. The CDR3 DNA is TGTGCCAGCAGCCGGGACTTCACCGGGGAGCTGTTTTTT.

On this clonotype itself: The junction departs from the called germline gene at one end, perhaps through a read error. This rearrangement joins TRBV20-1 to TRBJ1-5, with 7 positions matching TRBD1. The CDR3 runs 15 residues. Germline assignment: CDR1 DFQATT and CDR2 SNEGSKA (reference sequence). CDR3 sequence: CCARDKRQGSQPQHF. CDR3 DNA sequence: TGCTGTGCTAGAGATAAGCGACAGGGATCCCAGCCCCAGCATTTT.

This chain uses TRBV9 with TRBJ2-1; the D is unclear. The CDR3 loop spans 16 amino acids. The germline V gene encodes CDR1 SGDLS and CDR2 YYNGEE. Trimming removed 0 bases from V and 0 bases from J, with 10 bases in between. The CDR3 loop reads CASSVGSSSSYNEQFF. The CDR3 DNA follows: TGTGCCAGCAGCGTAGGATCCAGCAGCTCCTACAATGAGCAGTTCTTC.

This clonotype was found a few times. The genes are TRBV20-1 and TRBJ2-7; TRBD1 aligns across 7 bases. Losses at the gene ends were 6 bases for V and 2 bases for J; bases not matched to a gene: 7. The CDR3 consists of 13 residues. Germline loops: CDR1 DFQATT, CDR2 SNEGSKA (reference sequence). CDR3 sequence reads: CSAARGPAYEQYF. The CDR3 nucleotides are TGCAGTGCAGCGAGGGGGCCAGCCTACGAGCAGTACTTC.